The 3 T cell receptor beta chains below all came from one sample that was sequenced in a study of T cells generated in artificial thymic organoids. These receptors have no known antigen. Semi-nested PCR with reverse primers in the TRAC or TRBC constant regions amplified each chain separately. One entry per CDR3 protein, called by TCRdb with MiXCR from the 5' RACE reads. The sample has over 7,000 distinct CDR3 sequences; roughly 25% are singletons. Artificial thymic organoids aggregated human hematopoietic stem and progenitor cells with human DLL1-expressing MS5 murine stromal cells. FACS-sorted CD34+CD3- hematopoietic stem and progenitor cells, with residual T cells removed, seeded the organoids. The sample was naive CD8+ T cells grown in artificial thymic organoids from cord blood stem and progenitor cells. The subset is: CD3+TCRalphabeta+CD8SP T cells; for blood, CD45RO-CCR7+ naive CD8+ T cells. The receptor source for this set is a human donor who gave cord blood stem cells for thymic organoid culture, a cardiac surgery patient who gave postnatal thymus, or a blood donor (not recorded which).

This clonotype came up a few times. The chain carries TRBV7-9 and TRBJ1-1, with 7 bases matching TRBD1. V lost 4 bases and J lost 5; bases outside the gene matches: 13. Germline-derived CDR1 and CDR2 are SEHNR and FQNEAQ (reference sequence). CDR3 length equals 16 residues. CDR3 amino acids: CASSSSLQGRGTEAFF. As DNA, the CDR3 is TGTGCCAGCAGCTCGAGTTTACAGGGGAGGGGAACTGAAGCTTTCTTT.

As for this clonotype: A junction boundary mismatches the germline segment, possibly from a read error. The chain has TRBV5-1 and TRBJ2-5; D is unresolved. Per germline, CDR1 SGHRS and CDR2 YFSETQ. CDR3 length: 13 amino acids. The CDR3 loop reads CTSSSGPAETQYF. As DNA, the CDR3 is TGCACCAGCAGCTCCGGGCCGGCGGAGACCCAGTACTTC.

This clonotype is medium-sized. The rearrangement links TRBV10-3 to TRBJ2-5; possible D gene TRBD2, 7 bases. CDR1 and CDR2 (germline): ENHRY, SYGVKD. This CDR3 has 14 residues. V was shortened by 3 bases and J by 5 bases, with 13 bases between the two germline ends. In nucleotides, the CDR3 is TGTGCCATCAGTGAATGGGGGGGCGCCGAGACCCAGTACTTC. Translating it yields CAISEWGGAETQYF.